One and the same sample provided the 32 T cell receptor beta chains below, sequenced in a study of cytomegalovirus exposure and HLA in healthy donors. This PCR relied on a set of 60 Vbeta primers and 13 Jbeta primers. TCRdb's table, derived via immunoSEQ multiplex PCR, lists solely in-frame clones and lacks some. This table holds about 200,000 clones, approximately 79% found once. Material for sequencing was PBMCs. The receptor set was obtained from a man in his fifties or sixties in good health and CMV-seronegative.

CDR3 nucleotide sequence: TGTGCCAGCTCACCGGCTCTGGTCTCCTACGAGCAGTACTTC. Translated: CASSPALVSYEQYF. The chain employs TRBV18 and TRBJ2-7; D is ambiguous. Trimming took off 3 bases at V and 0 bases at J, with 9 bases between the two ends. Germline V gene lookup returns CDR1 KGHSH and CDR2 LQKENI. This CDR3 contains 14 residues. Based on the CDR3 plus reference TRBV18 and TRBJ2-7, the full variable domain is NAGVMQNPRHLVRRRGQEARLRCSPMKGHSHVYWYRQLPEEGLKFMVYLQKENIIDESGMPKERFSAEFPKEGPSILRIQQVVRGDSAAYFCASSPALVSYEQYFGPGTRLTVT.

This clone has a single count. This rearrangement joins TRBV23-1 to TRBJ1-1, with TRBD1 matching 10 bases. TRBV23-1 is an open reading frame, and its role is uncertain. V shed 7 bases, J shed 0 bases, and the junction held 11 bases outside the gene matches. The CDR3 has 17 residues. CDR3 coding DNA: TGCGCCAGCATTCGAAGGGGGACAGGGGTGATGAACACTGAAGCTTTCTTT. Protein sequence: CASIRRGTGVMNTEAFF.

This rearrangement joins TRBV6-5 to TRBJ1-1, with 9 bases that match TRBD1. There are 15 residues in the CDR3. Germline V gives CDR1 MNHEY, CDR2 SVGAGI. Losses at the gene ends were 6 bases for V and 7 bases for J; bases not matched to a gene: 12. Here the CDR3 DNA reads TGTGCCAGCAGATCCGCCGGGACAGGGAACTTTGAAGCTTTCTTT. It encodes CASRSAGTGNFEAFF.

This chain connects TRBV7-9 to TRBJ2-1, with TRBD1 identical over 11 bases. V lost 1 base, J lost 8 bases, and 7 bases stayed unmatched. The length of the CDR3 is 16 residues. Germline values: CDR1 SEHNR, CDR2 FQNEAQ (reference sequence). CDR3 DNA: TGTGCCAGCAGCTTAGTCGGGACAGGGGGAAAGGATGAGCAGTTCTTC. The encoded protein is CASSLVGTGGKDEQFF.

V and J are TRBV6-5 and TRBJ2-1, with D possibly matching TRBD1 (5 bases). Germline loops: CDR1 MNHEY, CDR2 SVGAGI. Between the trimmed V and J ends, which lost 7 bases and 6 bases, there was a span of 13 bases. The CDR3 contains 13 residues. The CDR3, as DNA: TGTGCCAGCAAACAGGCCCAATTCAATGAGCAGTTCTTC. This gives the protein CASKQAQFNEQFF.

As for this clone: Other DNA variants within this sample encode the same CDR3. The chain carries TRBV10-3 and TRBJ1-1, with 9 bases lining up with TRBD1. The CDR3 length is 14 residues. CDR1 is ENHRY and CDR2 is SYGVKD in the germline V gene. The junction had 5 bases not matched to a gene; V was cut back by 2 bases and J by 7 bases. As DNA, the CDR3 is TGTGCCATCAGTGAGACCTCGGACAGGGGTGAAGCTTTCTTT. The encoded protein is CAISETSDRGEAFF.

DNA of the CDR3: TGTGCCAGCAGAGTTAGCGGGAGTAGATGGTACGAGCAGTACTTC. This translates into CASRVSGSRWYEQYF. This chain connects TRBV28 to TRBJ2-7; TRBD2 agrees at 9 bases. CDR1 and CDR2 from the germline V gene are MDHEN and SYDVKM. CDR3 length: 15 amino acids. J was trimmed by 4 bases and V by 6 bases; bases with no gene match: 10.

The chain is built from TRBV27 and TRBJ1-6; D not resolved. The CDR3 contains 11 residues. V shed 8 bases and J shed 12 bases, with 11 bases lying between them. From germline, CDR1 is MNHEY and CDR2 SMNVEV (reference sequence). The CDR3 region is CASSLRGPLHF. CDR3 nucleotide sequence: TGTGCCAGCTCGTTGAGAGGACCCCTCCACTTT.

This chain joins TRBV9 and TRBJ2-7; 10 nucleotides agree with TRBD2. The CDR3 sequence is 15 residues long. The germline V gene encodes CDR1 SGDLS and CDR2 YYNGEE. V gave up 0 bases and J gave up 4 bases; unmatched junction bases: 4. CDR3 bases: TGTGCCAGCAGCGTAGGAGCGGGAGGGGTGTACGAGCAGTACTTC. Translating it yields CASSVGAGGVYEQYF.

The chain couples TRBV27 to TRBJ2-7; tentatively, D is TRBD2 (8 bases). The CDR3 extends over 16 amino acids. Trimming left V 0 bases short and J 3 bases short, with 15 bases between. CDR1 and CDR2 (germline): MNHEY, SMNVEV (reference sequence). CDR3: CASSLSPGGGNYEQYF. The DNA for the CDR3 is TGTGCCAGCAGTTTATCGCCGGGAGGGGGCAACTACGAGCAGTACTTC.

Written as DNA, the CDR3 is TGTGCCAGTCCTACGGGACTCCCAAACGAGCAGTACTTC. Amino acid sequence: CASPTGLPNEQYF. The chain recombines TRBV2 with TRBJ2-7; weak D call: TRBD2 (6 bases). In germline, CDR1 is SNHLY, CDR2 FYNNEI. Trimming pared 9 bases from V and 5 bases from J, leaving 17 bases between. The CDR3 runs 13 residues. The whole variable domain, remainder taken from reference TRBV2 and TRBJ2-7, is EPEVTQTPSHQVTQMGQEVILRCVPISNHLYFYWYRQILGQKVEFLVSFYNNEISEKSEIFDDQFSVERPDGSNFTLKIRSTKLEDSAMYFCASPTGLPNEQYFGPGTRLTVT.

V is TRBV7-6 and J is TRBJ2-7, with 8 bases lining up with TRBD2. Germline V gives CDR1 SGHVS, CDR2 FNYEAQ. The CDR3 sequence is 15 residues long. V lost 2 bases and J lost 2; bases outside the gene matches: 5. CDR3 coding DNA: TGTGCCAGCAGCTTATATAGCGGGACTACCTACGAGCAGTACTTC. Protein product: CASSLYSGTTYEQYF.

CDR3 in amino acids: CASSLREAGSNEKLFF. CDR3 sequence (DNA): TGTGCCAGCAGCTTAAGGGAGGCAGGATCGAATGAAAAACTGTTTTTT. The chain combines TRBV7-9 with TRBJ1-4; D not resolved. The V and J ends lost 2 bases and 5 bases respectively, with 15 bases between them. CDR3 length: 16 amino acids. Germline assignment: CDR1 SEHNR and CDR2 FQNEAQ (reference sequence).

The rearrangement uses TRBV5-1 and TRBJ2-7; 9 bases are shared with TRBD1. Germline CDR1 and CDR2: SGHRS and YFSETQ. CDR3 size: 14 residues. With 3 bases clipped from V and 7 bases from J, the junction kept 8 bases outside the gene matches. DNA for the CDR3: TGCGCCAGCAGCTCCACACAGGGGGCCGGGGAGCAGTACTTC. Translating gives CASSSTQGAGEQYF.

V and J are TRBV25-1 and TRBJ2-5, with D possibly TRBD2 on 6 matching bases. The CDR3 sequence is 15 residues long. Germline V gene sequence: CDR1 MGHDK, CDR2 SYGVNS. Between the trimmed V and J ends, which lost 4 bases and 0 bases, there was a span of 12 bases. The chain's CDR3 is CASSAGGGYQETQYF. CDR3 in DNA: TGTGCCAGCAGTGCGGGTGGGGGGTACCAAGAGACCCAGTACTTC. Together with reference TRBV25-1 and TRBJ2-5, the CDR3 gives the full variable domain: EADIYQTPRYLVIGTGKKITLECSQTMGHDKMYWYQQDPGMELHLIHYSYGVNSTEKGDLSSESTVSRIRTEHFPLTLESARPSHTSQYLCASSAGGGYQETQYFGPGTRLLVL.

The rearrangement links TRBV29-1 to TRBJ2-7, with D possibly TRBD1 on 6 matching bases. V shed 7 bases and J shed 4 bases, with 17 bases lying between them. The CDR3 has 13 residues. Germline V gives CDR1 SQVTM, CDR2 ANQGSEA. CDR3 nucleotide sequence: TGCAGCGCCCAGGGAACAGGGATGTACGAGCAGTACTTC. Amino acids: CSAQGTGMYEQYF.

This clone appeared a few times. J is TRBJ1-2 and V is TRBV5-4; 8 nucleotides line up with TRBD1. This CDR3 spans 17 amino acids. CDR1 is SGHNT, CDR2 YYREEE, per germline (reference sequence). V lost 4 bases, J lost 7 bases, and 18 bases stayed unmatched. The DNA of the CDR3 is TGTGCCAGCAGCCAAGATCGAAACAGGGGGGCTTCGGGTGGCTACACCTTC. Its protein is CASSQDRNRGASGGYTF.

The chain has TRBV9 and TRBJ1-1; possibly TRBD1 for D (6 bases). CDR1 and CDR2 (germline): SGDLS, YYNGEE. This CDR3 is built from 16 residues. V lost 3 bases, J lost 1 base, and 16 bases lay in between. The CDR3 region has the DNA TGTGCCAGCAGCGACCCTGGGGGGGCGAGGAACACTGAAGCTTTCTTT. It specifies CASSDPGGARNTEAFF.

DNA for the CDR3: TGTGCCAGCAGCTCGACGGGCGGGACGTACGAGCAGTACTTC. This gives the protein CASSSTGGTYEQYF. The chain couples TRBV5-6 to TRBJ2-7, with D possibly matching TRBD2 (6 bases). Germline-derived CDR1 and CDR2 are SGHDT and YYEEEE. The CDR3 contains 14 residues. V was clipped by 3 bases and J by 4 bases, with 14 bases between them.

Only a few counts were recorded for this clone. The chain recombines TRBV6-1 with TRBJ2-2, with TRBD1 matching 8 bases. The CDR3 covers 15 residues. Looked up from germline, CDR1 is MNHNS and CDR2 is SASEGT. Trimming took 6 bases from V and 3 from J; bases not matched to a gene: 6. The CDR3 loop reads CASRPGGADTGELFF. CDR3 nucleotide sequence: TGTGCCAGCAGACCAGGGGGCGCCGACACCGGGGAGCTGTTTTTT.

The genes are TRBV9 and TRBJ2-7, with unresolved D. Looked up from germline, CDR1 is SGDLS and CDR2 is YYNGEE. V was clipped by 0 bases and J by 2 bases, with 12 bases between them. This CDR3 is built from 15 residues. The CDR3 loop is CASSVAPLVTYEQYF. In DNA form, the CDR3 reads TGTGCCAGCAGCGTAGCTCCACTTGTCACCTACGAGCAGTACTTC.

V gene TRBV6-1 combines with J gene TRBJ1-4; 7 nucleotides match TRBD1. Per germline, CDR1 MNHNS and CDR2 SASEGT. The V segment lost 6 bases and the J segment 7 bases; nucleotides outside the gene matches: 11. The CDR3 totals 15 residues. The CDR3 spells CASRLAKGATEKLFF. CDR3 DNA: TGTGCCAGCAGGCTAGCAAAGGGGGCCACTGAAAAACTGTTTTTT.

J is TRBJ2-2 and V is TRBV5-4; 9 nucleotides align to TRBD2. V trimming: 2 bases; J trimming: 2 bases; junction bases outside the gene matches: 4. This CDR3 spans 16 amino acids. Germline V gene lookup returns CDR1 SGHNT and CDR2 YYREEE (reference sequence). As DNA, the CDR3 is TGTGCCAGCAGCTTAGGCGGGAGGGCCAACACCGGGGAGCTGTTTTTT. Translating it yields CASSLGGRANTGELFF.

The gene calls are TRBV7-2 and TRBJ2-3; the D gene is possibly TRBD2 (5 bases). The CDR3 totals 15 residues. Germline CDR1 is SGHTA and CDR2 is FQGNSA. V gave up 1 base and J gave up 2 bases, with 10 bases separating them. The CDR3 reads CASSLGGPATDTQYF. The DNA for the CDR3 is TGTGCCAGCAGCTTAGGAGGGCCCGCCACAGATACGCAGTATTTT.

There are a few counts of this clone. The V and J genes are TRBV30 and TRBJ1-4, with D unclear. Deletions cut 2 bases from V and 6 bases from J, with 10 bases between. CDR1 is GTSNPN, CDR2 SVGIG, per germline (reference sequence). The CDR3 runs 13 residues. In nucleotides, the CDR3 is TGTGCCTGGAGTCTCACAGAGTATGAAAAACTGTTTTTT. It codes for CAWSLTEYEKLFF.

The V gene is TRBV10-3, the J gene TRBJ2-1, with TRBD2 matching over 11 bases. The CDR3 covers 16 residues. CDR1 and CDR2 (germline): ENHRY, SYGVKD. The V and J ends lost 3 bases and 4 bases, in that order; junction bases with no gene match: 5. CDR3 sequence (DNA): TGTGCCATCAGTGAAATAGCGGGAGGGAGATACAATGAGCAGTTCTTC. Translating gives CAISEIAGGRYNEQFF.

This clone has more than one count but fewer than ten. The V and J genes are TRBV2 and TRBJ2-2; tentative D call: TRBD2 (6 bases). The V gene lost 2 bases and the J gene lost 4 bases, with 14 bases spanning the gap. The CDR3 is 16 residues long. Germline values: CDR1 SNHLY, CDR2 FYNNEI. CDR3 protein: CASSEYGGLATGELFF. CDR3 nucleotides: TGTGCCAGCAGTGAATACGGGGGACTGGCCACCGGGGAGCTGTTTTTT.

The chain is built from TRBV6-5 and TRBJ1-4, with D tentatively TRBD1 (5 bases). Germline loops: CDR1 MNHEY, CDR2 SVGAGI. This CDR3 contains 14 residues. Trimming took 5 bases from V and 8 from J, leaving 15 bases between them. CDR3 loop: CASSRRDSEEKLFF. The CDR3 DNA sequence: TGTGCCAGCAGTCGGCGGGACTCGGAAGAAAAACTGTTTTTT.

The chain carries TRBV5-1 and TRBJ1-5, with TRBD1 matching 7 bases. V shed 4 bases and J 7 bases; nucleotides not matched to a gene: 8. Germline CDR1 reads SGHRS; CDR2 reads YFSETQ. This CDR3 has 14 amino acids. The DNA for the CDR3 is TGCGCCAGCAGCCCACAGGGGAAAGGGCAGCCCCAGCATTTT. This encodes CASSPQGKGQPQHF.

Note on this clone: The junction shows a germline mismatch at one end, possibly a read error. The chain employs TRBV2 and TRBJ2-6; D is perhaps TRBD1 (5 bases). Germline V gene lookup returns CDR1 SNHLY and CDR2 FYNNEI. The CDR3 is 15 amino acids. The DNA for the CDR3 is TGTGCCAGCAGACGACAATTCTCTGGGGCCAACGGCCTGACTTTC. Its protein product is CASRRQFSGANGLTF.

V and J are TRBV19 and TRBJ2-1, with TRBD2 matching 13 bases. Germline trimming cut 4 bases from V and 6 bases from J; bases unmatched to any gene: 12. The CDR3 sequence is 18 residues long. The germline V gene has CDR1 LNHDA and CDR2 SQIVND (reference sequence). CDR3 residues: CASSTQTSGRANFNEQFF. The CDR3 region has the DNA TGTGCCAGTAGTACCCAAACTAGCGGGAGGGCCAATTTCAATGAGCAGTTCTTC.

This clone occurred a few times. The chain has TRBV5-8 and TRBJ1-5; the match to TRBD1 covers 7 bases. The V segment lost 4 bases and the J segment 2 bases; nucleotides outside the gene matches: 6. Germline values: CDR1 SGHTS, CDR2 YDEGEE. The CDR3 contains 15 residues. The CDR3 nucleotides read TGTGCCAGCAGCCAGGGGGGTATGGGCAATCAGCCCCAGCATTTT. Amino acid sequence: CASSQGGMGNQPQHF.